The present T cell receptor (beta chain) was sequenced within a study of cytomegalovirus exposure and HLA in healthy donors. Background on the study: Per a later analysis, the 550 to 850 first-cohort and some 130 validation repertoires shared one platform. Study-wide findings and caveats: Reports indicated that the classifier achieved high specificity and sensitivity in diagnosing cytomegalovirus status. There were some public TCRs occurring in many donors, but most TCR sequences were rare. The tendency of first-cohort TCR clusters to co-occur in the approximately 120 validation repertoires was identified by a subsequent analysis.

On this clone: Its specificity is unknown.

Clones were sequenced by immunoSEQ multiplex PCR, and TCRdb holds only the in-frame ones, with some missing. The table has about 190,000 clones, more than 80% seen once; the top ten hold roughly 7%. This CDR3 region has 10 residues. The germline V gene encodes CDR1 DFQATT and CDR2 SNEGSKA (reference sequence). V lost 6 bases to trimming and J lost 8 bases, with 7 bases between them. The sequenced sample was PBMCs. This sequence was found in a man between 18 and 35 years old in good health and CMV-seropositive. The rearrangement joins TRBV20-1 to TRBJ1-4; no reliable D call. The CDR3 DNA reads as TGCAGTGCCCGGGGAGAAAAACTGTTTTTT. Protein product: CSARGEKLFF.